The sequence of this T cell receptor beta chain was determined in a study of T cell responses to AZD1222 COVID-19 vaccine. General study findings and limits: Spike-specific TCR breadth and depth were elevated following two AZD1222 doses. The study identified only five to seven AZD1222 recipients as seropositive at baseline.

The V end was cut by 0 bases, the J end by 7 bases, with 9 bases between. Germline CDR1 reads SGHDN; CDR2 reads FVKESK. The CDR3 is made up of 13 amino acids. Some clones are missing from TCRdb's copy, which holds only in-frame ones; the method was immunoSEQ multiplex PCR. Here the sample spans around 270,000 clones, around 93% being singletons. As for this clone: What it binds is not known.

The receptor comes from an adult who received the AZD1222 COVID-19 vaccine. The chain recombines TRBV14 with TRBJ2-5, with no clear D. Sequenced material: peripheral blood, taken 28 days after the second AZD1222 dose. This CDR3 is CASSQDKRRTQYF. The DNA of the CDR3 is TGTGCCAGCAGCCAAGATAAGCGCCGGACCCAGTACTTC. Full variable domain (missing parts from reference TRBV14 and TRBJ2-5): EAGVTQFPSHSVIEKGQTVTLRCDPISGHDNLYWYRRVMGKEIKFLLHFVKESKQDESGMPNNRFLAERTGGTYSTLKVQPAELEDSGVYFCASSQDKRRTQYFGPGTRLLVL.